These T cell receptor beta chains were read from a single sample in a study of cytomegalovirus exposure and HLA in healthy donors. The table came from immunoSEQ multiplex PCR; TCRdb's copy has only in-frame clones and leaves some out. This table holds over 150,000 clones, 68% found once. The source material was PBMCs. These TCRs come from a woman aged 40 to 50 in good health and CMV-seropositive. CDR3s leave out the opening cysteine and the closing phenylalanine or tryptophan. Each record gives: J gene, V gene, CDR3 protein.

J gene: TRBJ1-2
V gene: TRBV6-5
CDR3 protein: ASRIQGESNYGYT

J gene: TRBJ2-5
V gene: TRBV4-1
CDR3 protein: ASSPNEPGTSSFQTQY

J gene: TRBJ2-7
V gene: TRBV27
CDR3 protein: ASSLRTSGRVSEQY

J gene: TRBJ1-2
V gene: TRBV28
CDR3 protein: ASSSYTSGNYGYT

J gene: TRBJ1-1
V gene: TRBV4-2
CDR3 protein: ASSHTGVRNTEAF

J gene: TRBJ1-4
V gene: TRBV18
CDR3 protein: ASSPSDRGRTNEKLF

J gene: TRBJ2-1
V gene: TRBV4-3
CDR3 protein: ASSQESDEQF

J gene: TRBJ1-2
V gene: TRBV10-3
CDR3 protein: AIRVTGPRDGYT

J gene: TRBJ1-1
V gene: TRBV18
CDR3 protein: ASSPPGGTEAF

J gene: TRBJ2-5
V gene: TRBV18
CDR3 protein: ASSRQGNEIGETQY

J gene: TRBJ1-5
V gene: TRBV7-9
CDR3 protein: SSSRDDQPQH

J gene: TRBJ1-3
V gene: TRBV7-9
CDR3 protein: ASSADRDGNTIY

J gene: TRBJ2-1
V gene: TRBV6-1
CDR3 protein: ASIPNSYNEQF

J gene: TRBJ1-1
V gene: TRBV7-9
CDR3 protein: ASSKVRGGAGGAEAF

J gene: TRBJ1-6
V gene: TRBV7-9
CDR3 protein: ASSAQGVSNSPLH

J gene: TRBJ2-7
V gene: TRBV28
CDR3 protein: ASSSMVAGGREQY

J gene: TRBJ2-5
V gene: TRBV5-4
CDR3 protein: ASSLDATQETQY

J gene: TRBJ2-5
V gene: TRBV7-2
CDR3 protein: ASSLSGSGRWETQY

J gene: TRBJ2-4
V gene: TRBV19
CDR3 protein: ASSITGWEGSKNIQY

J gene: TRBJ2-7
V gene: TRBV6-1
CDR3 protein: ASSALLLAGGTYEQY

J gene: TRBJ1-4
V gene: TRBV18
CDR3 protein: ASSLAPGQGNEKLF

J gene: TRBJ2-5
V gene: TRBV5-4
CDR3 protein: ASSSQRDPQETQY

J gene: TRBJ2-5
V gene: TRBV18
CDR3 protein: ASSPPGQGAYETQY

J gene: TRBJ1-1
V gene: TRBV5-1
CDR3 protein: ASSGGTGRSNTEAF

J gene: TRBJ2-1
V gene: TRBV4-2
CDR3 protein: ASSRTSGGHNEQF

J gene: TRBJ2-7
V gene: TRBV5-8
CDR3 protein: ASSLNAVGQY

J gene: TRBJ2-7
V gene: TRBV28
CDR3 protein: ASSSGDVNEQY

J gene: TRBJ1-5
V gene: TRBV2
CDR3 protein: ASSGTTGNQPQH

J gene: TRBJ1-2
V gene: TRBV10-3
CDR3 protein: AIRDTINYGYT

J gene: TRBJ2-7
V gene: TRBV5-6
CDR3 protein: ASSLDQGTYEQY

J gene: -
V gene: TRBV28
CDR3 protein: ASSSGTPRSEQY

J gene: TRBJ1-2
V gene: TRBV28
CDR3 protein: ASSSLQGYT

J gene: TRBJ1-1
V gene: TRBV28
CDR3 protein: ASRAGGPTTEAF

J gene: TRBJ2-3
V gene: TRBV29-1
CDR3 protein: SVARGSSTDTQY

J gene: TRBJ2-5
V gene: TRBV27
CDR3 protein: ASSPGTGRWETQY

J gene: TRBJ2-7
V gene: TRBV7-8
CDR3 protein: ASSHQGAKNEQY

J gene: TRBJ1-1
V gene: TRBV7-6
CDR3 protein: ASSLAGDLEAF

J gene: TRBJ2-1
V gene: TRBV5-1
CDR3 protein: ASSLVLAGRFSVNEQF